The 30 T cell receptor beta chains presented below share a single source sample, sequenced in a study of multiple sclerosis patients with progressive multifocal leukoencephalopathy. Produced via immunoSEQ multiplex PCR; TCRdb's table is partial and in-frame only. The repertoire consists of 25,000 to 35,000 clones, with around 89% occurring once and the leading ten covering 1.1%. The time point: before natalizumab initiation. The sample taken for sequencing was PBMCs. The receptors derive from a human donor with multiple sclerosis.

The DNA for the CDR3 is TGTGCCAGCACTGATAGACAGGGGATTAGCAATCAGCCCCAGCATTTT. This gives the protein CASTDRQGISNQPQHF. The V call is TRBV2, the J call TRBJ1-5; 8 bases map to TRBD1. In germline, CDR1 is SNHLY, CDR2 FYNNEI. This CDR3 contains 16 residues. The V and J ends lost 7 bases and 0 bases, in that order; junction bases with no gene match: 8.

This sequence joins TRBV11-3 and TRBJ1-5; 7 bases are shared with TRBD1. Germline CDR1 and CDR2: SGHNT and YENEEA. The J segment lost 2 bases and the V segment lost 3 bases, leaving 1 base of the junction unmatched. The CDR3 sequence is 14 residues long. The CDR3 reads CASSFGQGNQPQHF. DNA for the CDR3: TGTGCCAGCAGCTTCGGACAGGGCAATCAGCCCCAGCATTTT.

The V call is TRBV6-6, the J call TRBJ1-5, with 7 nucleotides matching TRBD1. V shed 5 bases, J shed 2 bases, and the junction held 6 bases outside the gene matches. CDR1 and CDR2 (germline): MNHNY, SVGAGI (reference sequence). This CDR3 has 15 residues. CDR3 coding DNA: TGTGCCAGCAGTACGTTACAGGGGCGCAATCAGCCCCAGCATTTT. Translating it yields CASSTLQGRNQPQHF.

This clone is medium-sized (0.01 to 0.1%) in the sample. The J gene is TRBJ2-2, the V gene TRBV2; D is undetermined. The V end lost 2 bases, the J end lost 2 bases, and 9 bases lay between the germline ends. Germline CDR1 SNHLY, CDR2 FYNNEI. The CDR3 consists of 15 residues. The CDR3 here is CASSETAVNTGELFF. The CDR3 DNA is TGTGCCAGCAGTGAAACGGCAGTAAACACCGGGGAGCTGTTTTTT.

The table lists this clone with a count of one. The CDR3 DNA is TGCAGCGCGGGGGGGACCCAGTACTTC. It yields the protein CSAGGTQYF. J is TRBJ2-5 and V is TRBV20-1; 8 bases line up with TRBD2. CDR3 length: 9 amino acids. Per the germline V gene, CDR1 is DFQATT and CDR2 is SNEGSKA (reference sequence).

CDR3 protein: CASSPWDSNYGYTF. CDR3 coding DNA: TGCGCCAGCAGCCCTTGGGACAGTAACTATGGCTACACCTTC. V usage is TRBV5-1 and J usage is TRBJ1-2; TRBD1 aligns across 7 bases. The CDR3 totals 14 residues. V gave up 4 bases and J gave up 1 base; unmatched junction bases: 4. CDR1 and CDR2 (germline): SGHRS, YFSETQ. Using reference TRBV5-1 and TRBJ1-2 for the parts outside the CDR3, the full variable domain is KAGVTQTPRYLIKTRGQQVTLSCSPISGHRSVSWYQQTPGQGLQFLFEYFSETQRNKGNFPGRFSGRQFSNSRSEMNVSTLELGDSALYLCASSPWDSNYGYTFGSGTRLTVV.

This clone was picked up one time. J is TRBJ2-1 and V is TRBV11-2, with a possible D match to TRBD1 (6 bases). This CDR3 contains 16 residues. The germline V gene has CDR1 SGHAT and CDR2 FQNNGV. Trimming removed 4 bases at V and 1 base at J, with 14 bases between. Here the CDR3 reads CASSSYIGQSYNEQFF. In DNA form, the CDR3 reads TGTGCCAGCAGCTCCTACATCGGACAGTCCTACAATGAGCAGTTCTTC.

The rearrangement joins TRBV6-6 to TRBJ1-4; D gene ambiguous. Between the trimmed V and J ends, which lost 1 base and 8 bases, there was a span of 8 bases. This CDR3 is 13 amino acids long. Germline V gives CDR1 MNHNY, CDR2 SVGAGI (reference sequence). CDR3 protein: CASSYFRGEKLFF. In DNA, the CDR3 is TGTGCCAGCAGTTACTTCCGCGGGGAAAAACTGTTTTTT.

This chain connects TRBV10-2 to TRBJ2-1; 7 bases match TRBD2. V trimming: 2 bases; J trimming: 3 bases; junction bases outside the gene matches: 4. This CDR3 is built from 15 residues. Germline CDR1 WSHSY, CDR2 SAAADI. The CDR3 bases are TGCGCCAGCAGTGAGCTAGCGGACTTCTACAATGAGCAGTTCTTC. It encodes CASSELADFYNEQFF.

This chain uses TRBV7-6 with TRBJ1-3; D is unclear. The germline V gene encodes CDR1 SGHVS and CDR2 FNYEAQ. This CDR3 has 17 amino acids. Trimming cost V 3 bases and J 0 bases, with 15 bases left between them. The CDR3 coding sequence is TGTGCCAGCAGCTTGGCTGGCCCGGGGAGCTCTGGAAACACCATATATTTT. This gives the protein CASSLAGPGSSGNTIYF. Complete variable domain (other parts from reference TRBV7-6 and TRBJ1-3): GAGVSQSPRYKVTKRGQDVALRCDPISGHVSLYWYRQALGQGPEFLTYFNYEAQQDKSGLPNDRFSAERPEGSISTLTIQRTEQRDSAMYRCASSLAGPGSSGNTIYFGEGSWLTVV.

The J gene is TRBJ2-5, the V gene TRBV29-1; no definite D call. This CDR3 has 14 residues. V was cut by 0 bases and J by 2 bases, with 10 bases left in between. Germline-derived CDR1 and CDR2 are SQVTM and ANQGSEA. Here the CDR3 DNA reads TGCAGCGTTGAAGATCGTGGGGATCAAGAGACCCAGTACTTC. Residues: CSVEDRGDQETQYF.

CDR3 DNA: TGCAGCGTTATTGATAACTATGGCTACACCTTC. Amino acid sequence: CSVIDNYGYTF. The V gene is TRBV29-1, the J gene TRBJ1-2; D unclear. Germline V gene sequence: CDR1 SQVTM, CDR2 ANQGSEA. Trimming shortened V by 5 bases and J by 1 base, and 5 bases separated the two germline ends. The CDR3 covers 11 residues.

CDR3 region: CASSKLASNTGELFF. DNA for the CDR3: TGTGCCAGCAGCAAGCTGGCATCGAACACCGGGGAGCTGTTTTTT. This sequence joins TRBV7-8 and TRBJ2-2, with D unclear. V gave up 5 bases and J gave up 0 bases, with 10 bases separating them. The length of the CDR3 is 15 residues. Per germline, CDR1 SGHVS and CDR2 FQNEAQ.

This chain uses TRBV13 with TRBJ2-1; the D is unclear. Trimming pared 0 bases from V and 6 bases from J, leaving 3 bases between. Looked up from germline, CDR1 is PRHDT and CDR2 is FYEKMQ (reference sequence). This CDR3 spans 12 amino acids. Here the CDR3 reads CASSLGLNEQFF. The CDR3 nucleotides are TGTGCCAGCAGCTTAGGCCTCAATGAGCAGTTCTTC.

The rearrangement uses TRBV19 and TRBJ1-2; D gene unclear. Deletions cut 9 bases from V and 1 base from J, with 18 bases between. Germline-derived CDR1 and CDR2 are LNHDA and SQIVND (reference sequence). The CDR3 consists of 15 residues. This CDR3 reads CASQKERALNYGYTF. CDR3 nucleotides: TGTGCCAGCCAGAAGGAGAGGGCCCTTAACTATGGCTACACCTTC.

This clone was observed a single time. The chain couples TRBV4-3 to TRBJ2-3; D is unresolved. V lost 4 bases, J lost 5 bases, and 10 bases lay in between. CDR3 size: 13 residues. CDR1 is LGHNA and CDR2 is YSLEER in the germline V gene. The CDR3 DNA reads as TGCGCCAGCAGCCCCGTTCCCAAAGATACGCAGTATTTT. Amino acids: CASSPVPKDTQYF.

The chain is built from TRBV30 and TRBJ1-2; D is possibly TRBD1 (5 bases). Germline V CDR1 and CDR2: GTSNPN, SVGIG (reference sequence). The CDR3 spans 13 residues. V lost 3 bases and J lost 8, with 16 bases in between. CDR3 sequence reads: CAWREKGTDGYTF. The CDR3 coding sequence is TGTGCCTGGAGAGAAAAAGGGACTGACGGCTACACCTTC.

Turning to this clone: This specimen includes other DNA sequences encoding the same CDR3. The J gene is TRBJ2-3, the V gene TRBV9; tentatively, D is TRBD1 or TRBD2 (6 bases each). Germline V gene data show CDR1 as SGDLS and CDR2 as YYNGEE. The CDR3 spans 16 residues. V gave up 0 bases and J gave up 4 bases, with 15 bases separating them. CDR3 amino acids: CASSVEGGAGSDTQYF. In nucleotides, the CDR3 is TGTGCCAGCAGCGTAGAGGGGGGTGCAGGGTCAGATACGCAGTATTTT.

This clone was observed a few times. The chain couples TRBV5-8 to TRBJ2-1, with 10 bases aligning to TRBD1. This CDR3 comprises 15 residues. Unmatched junction bases numbered 8, after V lost 4 bases and J lost 7 bases. Germline values: CDR1 SGHTS, CDR2 YDEGEE. The CDR3 bases are TGTGCCAGCAGCCGTTCAAGACAGGGGGCGAATGAGCAGTTCTTC. This codes for CASSRSRQGANEQFF.

This clone was seen more than once but under ten times. V usage is TRBV18 and J usage is TRBJ2-2, with TRBD2 matching over 8 bases. Germline CDR1 is KGHSH and CDR2 is LQKENI. The CDR3 runs 16 residues. The J segment lost 5 bases and the V segment lost 1 base, leaving 6 bases of the junction unmatched. The CDR3: CASSPLAGRSTGELFF. The CDR3 DNA follows: TGTGCCAGCTCACCACTAGCGGGGCGCTCTACCGGGGAGCTGTTTTTT.

This clone was seen a handful of times. The rearrangement uses TRBV4-3 and TRBJ1-1, with a tentative D call TRBD1 (5 bases). Trimming cost V 1 base and J 0 bases, with 12 bases left between them. Germline V gene data show CDR1 as LGHNA and CDR2 as YSLEER. This CDR3 has 16 residues. The CDR3 protein is CASSQASKGMNTEAFF. CDR3 DNA sequence: TGCGCCAGCAGCCAAGCGAGTAAGGGGATGAACACTGAAGCTTTCTTT.

The V call is TRBV2, the J call TRBJ2-2; D is ambiguous. CDR1 and CDR2 from the germline V gene are SNHLY and FYNNEI. CDR3 size: 12 residues. Trimming cost V 3 bases and J 5 bases, with 4 bases left between them. The CDR3 reads CASSEGTGELFF. DNA of the CDR3: TGTGCCAGCAGTGAGGGAACCGGGGAGCTGTTTTTT.

This chain links TRBV7-2 with TRBJ1-2; 7 nucleotides match TRBD1. This CDR3 is 14 amino acids long. CDR1 and CDR2 from the germline V gene are SGHTA and FQGNSA. Trimming removed 1 base from V and 2 bases from J; junction bases left unmatched: 1. The CDR3 DNA is TGTGCCAGCAGCTTAGAGGGGGCAAACTATGGCTACACCTTC. It yields the protein CASSLEGANYGYTF.

DNA for the CDR3: TGTGCCAGCAGCCTTCAGGGTTTCTCTCCCTACACTGAAGCTTTCTTT. Encoded protein: CASSLQGFSPYTEAFF. The chain joins TRBV5-5 to TRBJ1-1; tentative D call: TRBD1 (5 bases). There are 16 residues in the CDR3. The ends were cut back, 4 bases at V and 3 bases at J, with 19 bases in the middle. CDR1 is SGHKS, CDR2 YYEKEE, per germline (reference sequence).

This CDR3 is CASSQAQLPPYEQYF. The CDR3 region has the DNA TGTGCCAGCAGCCAAGCCCAGTTGCCTCCCTACGAGCAGTACTTC. The genes are TRBV14 and TRBJ2-7; no reliable D call. Per the germline V gene, CDR1 is SGHDN and CDR2 is FVKESK. Trimming took 1 base from V and 2 from J, leaving 12 bases between them. This CDR3 is built from 15 residues.

V and J are TRBV27 and TRBJ2-7, with D perhaps matching TRBD2 (7 bases). The CDR3 consists of 13 residues. V lost 7 bases and J lost 3, with 13 bases in between. Germline CDR1 and CDR2: MNHEY and SMNVEV (reference sequence). This CDR3 reads CASKAGAHYEQYF. The DNA of the CDR3 is TGTGCCAGCAAGGCGGGGGCACACTACGAGCAGTACTTC.

V gene TRBV7-3 combines with J gene TRBJ2-5, with 10 bases identical to TRBD2. The germline CDR1 and CDR2 sequences are SGHTA and FQGTGA. Trimming took 0 bases from V and 2 from J; bases not matched to a gene: 0. This CDR3 is 15 amino acids long. The CDR3 loop is CASSLTAGGQETQYF. CDR3 DNA sequence: TGTGCCAGCAGCTTAACAGCGGGGGGGCAAGAGACCCAGTACTTC.

The rearrangement links TRBV4-1 to TRBJ2-2, with 7 bases that match TRBD1. Germline V lookup: CDR1 MGHRA, CDR2 YSYEKL. CDR3 length equals 13 residues. With 4 bases clipped from V and 6 bases from J, the junction kept 2 bases outside the gene matches. Here the CDR3 DNA reads TGCGCCAGCAGCCTAGACAGGGCCGGGGAGCTGTTTTTT. Encoded protein: CASSLDRAGELFF.

This chain connects TRBV5-4 to TRBJ1-5, with 9 bases lining up with TRBD1. The CDR3 consists of 15 residues. V trimming: 4 bases; J trimming: 1 base; junction bases outside the gene matches: 3. CDR1 is SGHNT and CDR2 is YYREEE in the germline V gene (reference sequence). The CDR3 DNA follows: TGTGCCAGCAGCCTACAGGGGGCGAGCAATCAGCCCCAGCATTTT. Protein: CASSLQGASNQPQHF.

The V and J genes are TRBV19 and TRBJ1-1; D ambiguous. V was shortened by 3 bases and J by 4 bases, with 9 bases between the two germline ends. The CDR3 consists of 13 residues. The germline gives CDR1 LNHDA, CDR2 SQIVND (reference sequence). CDR3 loop: CASSIPWSTEAFF. CDR3 DNA: TGTGCCAGTAGTATCCCGTGGAGCACTGAAGCTTTCTTT.